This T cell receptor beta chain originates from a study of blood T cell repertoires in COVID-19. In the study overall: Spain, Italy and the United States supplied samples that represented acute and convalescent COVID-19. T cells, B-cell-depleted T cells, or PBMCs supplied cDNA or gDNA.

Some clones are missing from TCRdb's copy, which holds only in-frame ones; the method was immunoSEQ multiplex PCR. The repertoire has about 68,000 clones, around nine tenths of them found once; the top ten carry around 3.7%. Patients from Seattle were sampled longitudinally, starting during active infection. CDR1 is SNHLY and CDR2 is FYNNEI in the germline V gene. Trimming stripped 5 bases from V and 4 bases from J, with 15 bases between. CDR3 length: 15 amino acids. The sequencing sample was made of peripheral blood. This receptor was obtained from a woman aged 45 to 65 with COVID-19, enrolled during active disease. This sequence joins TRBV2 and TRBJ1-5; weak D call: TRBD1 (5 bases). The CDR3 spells CASSPGDRYNQPQHF. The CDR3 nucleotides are TGTGCCAGCAGTCCCGGAGACAGATATAATCAGCCCCAGCATTTT.